The clone carrying this TCR beta chain was seen many times. What it recognizes is unknown. Unique molecular identifiers were used to barcode this TCRbeta library. Using its own MiXCR run on the PCR reads, TCRdb lists one record per CDR3 protein. The sample consists of 220,000 or so distinct CDR3 sequences, roughly 8.2% of them appearing once. Germline CDR1 is SGHRS and CDR2 is YFSETQ. The V gene lost 0 bases and the J gene lost 5 bases, with 10 bases spanning the gap. The CDR3 length is 14 residues. This entry is derived from a study of T-cell reconstitution after alpha-beta-depleted transplantation in children. Overall study results and limits: About two months after transplant, alpha-beta T cells reportedly came from several hundred expanded graft clones. Some patients' high day-60 TCRbeta diversity was traced to surviving recipient T cells and thymic progenitors.

Sample: PBMCs, mostly from graft donor cells, taken 180 days after TCRalphabeta/CD19-depleted stem cell transplant. This clonotype was sampled from a male patient younger than 18 who had a stem cell transplant for acute lymphoblastic leukemia, so the T cells may come from the graft donor. The chain couples TRBV5-1 to TRBJ2-3; D could derive from TRBD1 or TRBD2 (6 bases each). The CDR3 reads CASSLAEGGDTQYF. DNA of the CDR3: TGCGCCAGCAGCTTGGCAGAGGGGGGAGATACGCAGTATTTT.